What follows is one T cell receptor beta chain and its context. Antigen specificity is unknown. This entry comes from a study of response to subunit inactivated influenza vaccine. The study, taken as a whole, reports: Authors suggested each seasonal flu vaccination may recruit only limited numbers of new T cells.

J lost 7 bases, V lost 5 bases, and 11 bases had no gene match. The CDR3 totals 15 residues. Germline V lookup: CDR1 SGHRS, CDR2 YFSETQ. TCRdb called the RT-PCR reads again in MiXCR, with one record for every CDR3 protein. The table has 540,000 or so distinct CDR3 sequences, 10% to 15% seen once. The TCR sequence derives from a man aged 50 to 60 who received an inactivated influenza vaccine. This chain connects TRBV5-1 to TRBJ2-1; TRBD1 matches at 8 bases. The sequences come from PBMCs from blood, collected roughly 46 days after vaccination. In DNA, the CDR3 is TGCGCCAGCAGATTCACCGGGACAGGTTCAAATGAGCAGTTCTTC. Translation gives CASRFTGTGSNEQFF.